Below are 7 T cell receptor beta chains sequenced from a single sample in a study of T-cell reconstitution after alpha-beta-depleted transplantation in children. Unique molecular identifiers were built into the TCRbeta library. TCRdb used MiXCR to reprocess the PCR reads, holding one entry per CDR3 protein. The profile shows about 200,000 distinct CDR3 sequences, approximately 6.9% of them singletons. The sample consisted of PBMCs, taken before TCRalphabeta/CD19-depleted stem cell transplant. These TCRs come from a boy aged 2-9 years with acute lymphoblastic leukemia, due to receive a stem cell transplant.

This clonotype was seen many times. V usage is TRBV6-2 or TRBV6-3 and J usage is TRBJ2-3; D unresolved. From germline, CDR1 is MNHEY and CDR2 SVGEGT. Between the trimmed V and J ends, which lost 5 bases and 3 bases, there was a span of 12 bases. This CDR3 is built from 14 residues. CDR3 loop: CASSPPSRTDTQYF. The DNA for the CDR3 is TGTGCCAGCAGTCCCCCGTCGCGGACAGATACGCAGTATTTT.

This clonotype was observed at least ten times. The J gene is TRBJ1-5, the V gene TRBV20-1; D unclear. CDR1 and CDR2 (germline): DFQATT, SNEGSKA (reference sequence). The CDR3 is 12 amino acids. V was trimmed by 5 bases and J by 3 bases, leaving 8 bases between them. The CDR3 region has the DNA TGCAGTGCTCCCCCACCCAATCAGCCCCAGCATTTT. It translates to CSAPPPNQPQHF.

In this sample, this clonotype turned up a few times. The chain joins TRBV28 to TRBJ1-1; maybe TRBD1 (6 bases). The CDR3 consists of 14 residues. Trimming left V 4 bases short and J 4 bases short, with 13 bases between. The germline CDR1 and CDR2 sequences are MDHEN and SYDVKM. Here the CDR3 DNA reads TGTGCCAGCAGTTCTCAGGGGTCTGGCACTGAAGCTTTCTTT. Translated: CASSSQGSGTEAFF.

This clonotype was detected ten times or more. V usage is TRBV12-3 or TRBV12-4 and J usage is TRBJ1-5, with a tentative D call TRBD1 (5 bases). The length of the CDR3 is 18 residues. Trimming stripped 5 bases from V and 5 bases from J, with 25 bases between. For the CDR3, the DNA is TGTGCCAGCAGTCTTCCCTCCCGGGGCAGGGTTTACGATCAGCCCCAGCATTTT. Translating gives CASSLPSRGRVYDQPQHF.

The table lists this clonotype with many counts. The rearrangement joins TRBV28 to TRBJ2-2; 10 bases are shared with TRBD1. CDR1 and CDR2 (germline): MDHEN, SYDVKM. The CDR3 contains 16 residues. V lost 2 bases to trimming and J lost 6 bases; unmatched junction nucleotides: 6. The CDR3 coding sequence is TGTGCCAGCAGTTTACGGGGACAGGGGAGTGCCGGGGAGCTGTTTTTT. This sequence encodes CASSLRGQGSAGELFF.

This clonotype has ten or more counts. The gene calls are TRBV28 and TRBJ2-7; 12 bases fit TRBD2. Germline values: CDR1 MDHEN, CDR2 SYDVKM. The CDR3 sequence is 22 residues long. V trimming: 5 bases; J trimming: 0 bases; junction bases outside the gene matches: 23. The CDR3: CASSPRTGVGLAGWGSSYEQYF. DNA of the CDR3: TGTGCCAGCAGTCCCCGGACAGGGGTGGGACTAGCGGGTTGGGGGAGCTCCTACGAGCAGTACTTC. The variable domain in full, completed from reference TRBV28 and TRBJ2-7, reads DVKVTQSSRYLVKRTGEKVFLECVQDMDHENMFWYRQDPGLGLRLIYFSYDVKMKEKGDIPEGYSVSREKKERFSLILESASTNQTSMYLCASSPRTGVGLAGWGSSYEQYFGPGTRLTVT.

This clonotype came up many times. The chain employs TRBV28 and TRBJ1-5; TRBD1 is a possible D gene (6 bases). Per the germline V gene, CDR1 is MDHEN and CDR2 is SYDVKM. The CDR3 consists of 17 residues. Trimming stripped 3 bases from V and 3 bases from J, with 18 bases between. The CDR3 DNA reads as TGTGCCAGCAGTTTTGGAGACAACAGGGCTCCCAATCAGCCCCAGCATTTT. Protein product: CASSFGDNRAPNQPQHF.